This T cell receptor beta chain was recovered during a study of T-cell memory formation after mild COVID-19. TCRdb itself ran the 5' RACE reads through MiXCR, one entry per CDR3 protein. The sample includes some 410,000 distinct CDR3 sequences, about 25% of them seen just once. The CDR3 has 12 amino acids. The V gene's germline CDR1 is SNHLY and CDR2 FYNNEI. V was trimmed by 8 bases and J by 0 bases, leaving 7 bases between them. The sample consisted of PBMCs or a T cell subset sorted from them (not recorded which). V and J are TRBV2 and TRBJ1-1; no clear D. This receptor was taken from an adult woman who had mild COVID-19 (a few samples of this study predate the infection). Cell type and time point are not known. The CDR3 protein is CASRQMNTEAFF. In DNA, the CDR3 is TGTGCCAGCCGCCAGATGAACACTGAAGCTTTCTTT. Using reference TRBV2 and TRBJ1-1 for the parts outside the CDR3, the full variable domain is EPEVTQTPSHQVTQMGQEVILRCVPISNHLYFYWYRQILGQKVEFLVSFYNNEISEKSEIFDDQFSVERPDGSNFTLKIRSTKLEDSAMYFCASRQMNTEAFFGQGTRLTVV.